The rows below give T cell receptor beta chains drawn from one sample of a study of graft-versus-host responses after intestinal transplantation. The assay was immunoSEQ multiplex PCR, and TCRdb's table has in-frame clones only and misses some. Of 25,000 to 35,000 clones detected, roughly 93% appear once; the ten largest clones hold 0.6% to 0.75%. Sample: PBMCs, taken roughly 68 days after intestinal transplant. The receptors stem from a human patient who received an intestinal transplant, so some T cells may come from the graft donor. Each CDR3 is given with its conserved first and last residue. Fields, in order: clone size, J gene, D gene, V gene, CDR3 protein, CDR3 DNA. The D gene is left open where the match is weak. A clone size is listed for some rows: how often the clone was seen (once, few, many), or a class if it is expanded.

NA TRBJ1-1 NA TRBV19 CASSIDLGTEAFF TGTGCCAGTAGTATAGACCTTGGGACTGAAGCTTTCTTT
NA TRBJ2-5 NA TRBV5-4 CASSLSGTGKETQYF TGTGCCAGCAGCTTGTCCGGGACTGGAAAAGAGACCCAGTACTTC
NA TRBJ2-3 NA TRBV4-3 CASSQDRMGSISDTQYF TGCGCCAGCAGCCAAGACCGGATGGGGTCCATCTCAGATACGCAGTATTTT
once TRBJ1-2 TRBD1 TRBV19 CASSIGGTDGYTF TGTGCCAGTAGTATAGGCGGGACAGATGGCTACACCTTC
once TRBJ2-7 NA TRBV25-1 CASSGSYRVQYF TGTGCCAGCAGTGGGTCATACAGGGTGCAGTACTTC
NA TRBJ2-7 NA TRBV4-2 CASSHRILQLADRNEQYF TGTGCCAGCAGCCACCGGATCTTACAGCTAGCGGACAGGAACGAGCAGTACTTC
NA TRBJ1-2 NA TRBV28 CASSFLDSYGYTF TGTGCCAGCAGTTTCCTCGACAGTTATGGCTACACCTTC
NA TRBJ2-3 NA TRBV12-5 CASGRGHQITQYF TGTGCTAGTGGCCGAGGACACCAAATTACGCAGTATTTT
NA TRBJ2-2 NA TRBV4-1 CASSQARLEELFF TGCGCCAGCAGCCAAGCCAGGTTAGAGGAGCTGTTTTTT
NA TRBJ2-1 NA TRBV7-3 CASSLFPGNEQFF TGTGCCAGCAGCTTATTCCCGGGTAATGAGCAGTTCTTC
NA TRBJ2-2 NA TRBV18 CASSPRAYTGELFF TGTGCCAGCTCACCGCGCGCGTACACCGGGGAGCTGTTTTTT
NA TRBJ2-7 NA TRBV6-5 CASSLDSFYEQYF TGTGCCAGCAGCCTGGACAGCTTCTACGAGCAGTACTTC
NA TRBJ1-5 NA TRBV27 CASSRARGPQHF TGTGCCAGCAGCCGTGCCCGGGGGCCCCAGCATTTT
NA TRBJ1-3 NA TRBV14 CASSQEGARVGSGNTIYF TGTGCCAGCAGCCAAGAAGGGGCCCGGGTGGGCTCTGGAAACACCATATATTTT
NA TRBJ1-1 NA TRBV4-3 CASSQHSARGDPGTEAFF TGCGCCAGCAGCCAACACAGTGCCAGAGGGGATCCGGGCACTGAAGCTTTCTTT
NA TRBJ1-5 NA TRBV29-1 CSVEGGRGQPQHF TGCAGCGTTGAAGGGGGTCGAGGGCAGCCCCAGCATTTT